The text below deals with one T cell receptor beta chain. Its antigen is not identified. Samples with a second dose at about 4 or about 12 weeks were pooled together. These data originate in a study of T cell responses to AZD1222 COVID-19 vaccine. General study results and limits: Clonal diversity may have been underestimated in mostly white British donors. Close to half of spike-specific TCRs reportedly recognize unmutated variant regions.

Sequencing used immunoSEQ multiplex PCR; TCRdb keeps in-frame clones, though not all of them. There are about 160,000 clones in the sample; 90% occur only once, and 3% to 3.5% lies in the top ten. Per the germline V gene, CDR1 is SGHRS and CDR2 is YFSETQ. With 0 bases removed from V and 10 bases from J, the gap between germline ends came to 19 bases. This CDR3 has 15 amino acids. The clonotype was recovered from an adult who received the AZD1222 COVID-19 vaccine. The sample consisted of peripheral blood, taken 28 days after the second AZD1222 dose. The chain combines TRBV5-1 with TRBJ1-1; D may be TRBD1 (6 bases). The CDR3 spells CASSLDRAGVGGAFF. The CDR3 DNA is TGCGCCAGCAGCTTGGACAGGGCAGGGGTTGGGGGAGCTTTCTTT. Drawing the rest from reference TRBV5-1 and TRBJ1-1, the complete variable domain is KAGVTQTPRYLIKTRGQQVTLSCSPISGHRSVSWYQQTPGQGLQFLFEYFSETQRNKGNFPGRFSGRQFSNSRSEMNVSTLELGDSALYLCASSLDRAGVGGAFFGQGTRLTVV.